This TCR beta chain was recovered during a study of T cell responses to AZD1222 COVID-19 vaccine. CDR3 size: 14 residues. CDR1 and CDR2 (germline): SNHLY, FYNNEI. J lost 9 bases, V lost 7 bases, and 9 bases had no gene match. TCRdb's table, derived via immunoSEQ multiplex PCR, lists solely in-frame clones and lacks some. The top ten hold approximately 1.2% of the sample, which has approximately 110,000 clones, around 87% seen once. Sequences were derived from peripheral blood, sampled on day 0 of AZD1222 vaccination. The TCR comes from an adult in good health. The V gene is TRBV2, the J gene TRBJ1-6; 7 bases match TRBD1. CDR3 nucleotides: TGTGCCAGCACCCCAGGAGGGGGCTCTTCACCCCTCCACTTT. Residues: CASTPGGGSSPLHF.